This passage covers 29 T cell receptor beta chains from one sample sequenced in a study of cytomegalovirus exposure and HLA in healthy donors. Researchers ran the PCR with 60 Vbeta and 13 Jbeta primers. Produced via immunoSEQ multiplex PCR; TCRdb's table is partial and in-frame only. The sample lists roughly 190,000 clones; around 81% were seen once. Input material: PBMCs. These TCRs come from a man younger than 30 in good health and CMV-seronegative.

The rearrangement links TRBV6-1 to TRBJ2-5, with a weak D call TRBD1 (6 bases). This CDR3 has 14 amino acids. Germline loops: CDR1 MNHNS, CDR2 SASEGT. The ends were cut back, 4 bases at V and 2 bases at J, with 11 bases in the middle. CDR3 DNA: TGTGCCAGCAGTGTATCCGGGACACAAGAGACCCAGTACTTC. Translating it yields CASSVSGTQETQYF.

This chain links TRBV19 with TRBJ2-1, with 7 nucleotides matching TRBD2. The germline V gene encodes CDR1 LNHDA and CDR2 SQIVND (reference sequence). This CDR3 is 16 amino acids long. V was pared by 3 bases and J by 6 bases, with 11 bases of the junction left unmatched. The CDR3 bases are TGTGCCAGTAGTATTTTCCCTCGGACTAGTCTCAATGAGCAGTTCTTC. Translated: CASSIFPRTSLNEQFF.

The chain has TRBV10-3 and TRBJ1-2; 9 nucleotides align to TRBD1. V gave up 10 bases and J gave up 3 bases; unmatched junction bases: 9. Germline V gives CDR1 ENHRY, CDR2 SYGVKD. The length of the CDR3 is 14 residues. CDR3 in DNA: TGTGCCACCACCTGGGGACAGGGTTACTATGGCTACACCTTC. This codes for CATTWGQGYYGYTF.

The rearrangement uses TRBV19 and TRBJ1-2, with 9 bases aligning to TRBD1. Germline loops: CDR1 LNHDA, CDR2 SQIVND (reference sequence). The CDR3 has 15 residues. V shed 5 bases and J 1 base; nucleotides not matched to a gene: 5. CDR3 amino acids: CASSLGQGNNYGYTF. The DNA for the CDR3 is TGTGCCAGTAGTCTTGGACAGGGGAATAACTATGGCTACACCTTC.

This clone showed up just a few times. This chain uses TRBV19 with TRBJ1-4; weak D call: TRBD1 (5 bases). The CDR3 runs to 14 residues. Trimming removed 2 bases at V and 8 bases at J, with 12 bases between. Germline loops: CDR1 LNHDA, CDR2 SQIVND (reference sequence). The CDR3 region is CASSITGIREKLFF. CDR3 coding DNA: TGTGCCAGTAGTATAACAGGAATTCGAGAAAAACTGTTTTTT.

The CDR3 DNA is TGTGCCATCAGAGCTTCCGGACAGTCCCCCTCCTACAATGAGCAGTTCTTC. Translated, it gives CAIRASGQSPSYNEQFF. The V gene is TRBV10-3, the J gene TRBJ2-1, with D possibly matching TRBD1 (6 bases). In germline, CDR1 is ENHRY, CDR2 SYGVKD. Trimming shortened V by 6 bases and J by 0 bases, and 18 bases separated the two germline ends. The CDR3 has 17 residues.

This clone has a single count. Other nucleotide sequences from this sample produce the same CDR3. This chain links TRBV19 with TRBJ2-2, with 11 bases aligning to TRBD1. Trimming at V came to 6 bases and at J to 4 bases, leaving 4 bases not matched to a gene. From germline, CDR1 is LNHDA and CDR2 SQIVND (reference sequence). The CDR3 extends over 15 amino acids. CDR3: CASSSGTGGTGELFF. Here the CDR3 DNA reads TGTGCCAGTAGCTCCGGGACAGGGGGCACCGGGGAGCTGTTTTTT. The whole variable domain, remainder taken from reference TRBV19 and TRBJ2-2, is DGGITQSPKYLFRKEGQNVTLSCEQNLNHDAMYWYRQDPGQGLRLIYYSQIVNDFQKGDIAEGYSVSREKKESFPLTVTSAQKNPTAFYLCASSSGTGGTGELFFGEGSRLTVL.

The chain carries TRBV6-6 and TRBJ2-2; D not certain. The V and J ends lost 7 bases and 3 bases respectively, with 12 bases between them. The CDR3 contains 14 residues. Germline V lookup: CDR1 MNHNY, CDR2 SVGAGI (reference sequence). The CDR3 DNA is TGTGCCAGCACCCCCCTACGGGACACCGGGGAGCTGTTTTTT. Residues: CASTPLRDTGELFF.

The chain combines TRBV30 with TRBJ1-5; TRBD1 is a possible D gene (5 bases). Between the trimmed V and J ends, which lost 3 bases and 1 base, there was a span of 16 bases. The CDR3 has 16 residues. Germline V gene data show CDR1 as GTSNPN and CDR2 as SVGIG (reference sequence). CDR3 amino acids: CAWREGAGLSNQPQHF. DNA of the CDR3: TGTGCCTGGAGGGAAGGGGCGGGGTTGAGCAATCAGCCCCAGCATTTT.

A single count supports this clone. V and J are TRBV7-6 and TRBJ2-7; D is undetermined. Per the germline V gene, CDR1 is SGHVS and CDR2 is FNYEAQ. V was cut by 5 bases and J by 0 bases, with 11 bases left in between. The CDR3 covers 14 residues. The CDR3 nucleotides read TGTGCCAGCAGCCATCCTCTAAGCTCCTACGAGCAGTACTTC. It codes for CASSHPLSSYEQYF.

This clone came up once. V is TRBV27 and J is TRBJ1-5; unclear D gene. The CDR3 is 13 amino acids. Trimming cost V 0 bases and J 6 bases, with 6 bases left between them. CDR1 and CDR2 (germline): MNHEY, SMNVEV (reference sequence). The CDR3 nucleotides read TGTGCCAGCAGTTTATCGAGTGTTCAGCCCCAGCATTTT. This encodes CASSLSSVQPQHF.

V gene TRBV6-1 combines with J gene TRBJ1-1; TRBD1 aligns across 7 bases. The CDR3 length is 14 residues. Germline V gives CDR1 MNHNS, CDR2 SASEGT. The trim removed 7 bases at V and 4 bases at J, leaving 9 bases unmatched. CDR3 protein: CASNYRGMSTEAFF. CDR3 bases: TGTGCCAGCAATTACAGGGGTATGAGCACTGAAGCTTTCTTT.

This clone was seen a few times. The chain is built from TRBV6-5 and TRBJ1-5, with 8 bases matching TRBD1. The ends lost 4 bases at V and 6 bases at J; junction bases unmatched: 8. The CDR3 runs 15 residues. Germline V gene data show CDR1 as MNHEY and CDR2 as SVGAGI. In nucleotides, the CDR3 is TGTGCCAGCAGTTTTCGTACAGGGACAGGTCAGCCCCAGCATTTT. Protein sequence: CASSFRTGTGQPQHF.

This sequence joins TRBV19 and TRBJ1-5, with D unclear. V was pared by 5 bases and J by 4 bases, with 12 bases between. The CDR3 loop spans 14 amino acids. Germline CDR1 LNHDA, CDR2 SQIVND (reference sequence). CDR3 amino acids: CASSLREINQPQHF. CDR3 nucleotide sequence: TGTGCCAGTAGTCTTCGGGAGATTAATCAGCCCCAGCATTTT.

The chain joins TRBV11-1 to TRBJ1-1; weak D call: TRBD1 (6 bases). Trimming shortened V by 1 base and J by 5 bases, and 17 bases separated the two germline ends. CDR3 length: 16 amino acids. Germline lookup yields CDR1 SGHAT and CDR2 FQDESV (reference sequence). This chain's CDR3 is CASSLENRDPVTEAFF. The DNA for the CDR3 is TGTGCCAGCAGCTTAGAGAACAGGGACCCCGTTACTGAAGCTTTCTTT. Filled out from reference TRBV11-1 and TRBJ1-1, the complete variable domain reads EAEVAQSPRYKITEKSQAVAFWCDPISGHATLYWYRQILGQGPELLVQFQDESVVDDSQLPKDRFSAERLKGVDSTLKIQPAELGDSAMYLCASSLENRDPVTEAFFGQGTRLTVV.

The rearrangement uses TRBV4-1 and TRBJ2-7, with 7 bases matching TRBD2. V lost 4 bases to trimming and J lost 5 bases; unmatched junction nucleotides: 11. CDR3 size: 15 residues. Germline V lookup: CDR1 MGHRA, CDR2 YSYEKL. DNA of the CDR3: TGCGCCAGCAGCCCCCAAGTGGGGGGGGTCAACGAGCAGTACTTC. Translating it yields CASSPQVGGVNEQYF.

The V call is TRBV5-4, the J call TRBJ2-3; tentative D call: TRBD2 (7 bases). In germline, CDR1 is SGHNT, CDR2 YYREEE (reference sequence). The CDR3 has 15 residues. Trimming took 3 bases from V and 4 from J, leaving 15 bases between them. In DNA form, the CDR3 reads TGTGCCAGCAGCTATGGGGGGGCCTTCCCAGATACGCAGTATTTT. This translates into CASSYGGAFPDTQYF.

V is TRBV11-1 and J is TRBJ2-7, with D perhaps TRBD2 (7 bases). The CDR3 has 15 amino acids. The V end was cut by 5 bases, the J end by 5 bases, with 19 bases between. From germline, CDR1 is SGHAT and CDR2 FQDESV (reference sequence). CDR3 residues: CASSQRGRGPNEQYF. CDR3 sequence (DNA): TGTGCCAGCAGCCAGCGGGGCAGGGGACCCAACGAGCAGTACTTC.

V and J are TRBV11-3 and TRBJ2-2; TRBD1 matches at 10 bases. In germline, CDR1 is SGHNT, CDR2 YENEEA. CDR3 length: 16 amino acids. Unmatched junction bases numbered 6, after V lost 1 base and J lost 7 bases. The CDR3 loop is CASSLAKTGGIGELFF. Written as DNA, the CDR3 is TGTGCCAGCAGCTTAGCCAAGACAGGGGGCATCGGGGAGCTGTTTTTT.

The chain joins TRBV6-5 to TRBJ1-2; no clear D gene. V gave up 5 bases and J gave up 6 bases, with 19 bases separating them. The CDR3 sequence is 15 residues long. Germline lookup yields CDR1 MNHEY and CDR2 SVGAGI. The CDR3, as DNA: TGTGCCAGCAGTCAGCACCTAGTGCTATCGAATGGCTACACCTTC. It translates to CASSQHLVLSNGYTF.

The sample holds a few counts of this clone. The same CDR3 also results from other DNA sequences found in this sample. DNA for the CDR3: TGTGCCAGTAGTAGGGACAGGGACTACGAGCAGTACTTC. Translation gives CASSRDRDYEQYF. The rearrangement uses TRBV19 and TRBJ2-7; 9 bases fit TRBD1. Germline V CDR1 and CDR2: LNHDA, SQIVND (reference sequence). This CDR3 spans 13 amino acids. Germline trimming cut 4 bases from V and 3 bases from J; bases unmatched to any gene: 1.

The chain joins TRBV5-1 to TRBJ1-2; D remains unclear. Germline V gives CDR1 SGHRS, CDR2 YFSETQ. V lost 4 bases and J lost 2, with 15 bases in between. This CDR3 has 15 residues. CDR3 nucleotides: TGCGCCAGCAGCCCTACCCCAGGAATAAACTATGGCTACACCTTC. It codes for CASSPTPGINYGYTF.

CDR3 nucleotide sequence: TGTGCCAGCAGCGTAGGAGTCCCGAACACCGGGGAGCTGTTTTTT. Translated, it gives CASSVGVPNTGELFF. This chain joins TRBV9 and TRBJ2-2, with D hard to call. This CDR3 comprises 15 residues. The germline gives CDR1 SGDLS, CDR2 YYNGEE. Trimming took off 0 bases at V and 0 bases at J, with 6 bases between the two ends.

The chain recombines TRBV7-9 with TRBJ2-7, with a tentative D call TRBD1 (5 bases). V was pared by 5 bases and J by 3 bases, with 8 bases between. CDR1 and CDR2 from the germline V gene are SEHNR and FQNEAQ (reference sequence). The CDR3 has 12 amino acids. CDR3 coding DNA: TGTGCCAGCAGCCCGACAGACTACGAGCAGTACTTC. Translation: CASSPTDYEQYF. The complete variable domain, with remaining parts taken from reference TRBV7-9 and TRBJ2-7, reads DTGVSQNPRHKITKRGQNVTFRCDPISEHNRLYWYRQTLGQGPEFLTYFQNEAQLEKSRLLSDRFSAERPKGSFSTLEIQRTEQGDSAMYLCASSPTDYEQYFGPGTRLTVT.

This clone occurred once. This chain joins TRBV28 and TRBJ1-2; D may be TRBD1 (5 bases). The V end lost 7 bases, the J end lost 1 base, and 19 bases lay between the germline ends. Germline V gene sequence: CDR1 MDHEN, CDR2 SYDVKM. The length of the CDR3 is 16 residues. The CDR3 is CASTAQDKNHNYGYTF. Here the CDR3 DNA reads TGTGCCAGCACCGCCCAGGACAAGAACCATAACTATGGCTACACCTTC.

This clone appeared a few times. The chain employs TRBV10-1 and TRBJ1-4; D unresolved. V gave up 3 bases and J gave up 11 bases, with 16 bases separating them. Looked up from germline, CDR1 is WNHNN and CDR2 is SYGVQD (reference sequence). The CDR3 sequence is 14 residues long. The CDR3 nucleotides are TGCGCCAGCAGTGACGCCTCAACGTTGGGCAAACTGTTTTTT. Its protein product is CASSDASTLGKLFF.

This rearrangement joins TRBV11-2 to TRBJ2-5; 7 bases match TRBD1. Germline V CDR1 and CDR2: SGHAT, FQNNGV. The CDR3 contains 16 residues. J lost 0 bases, V lost 5 bases, and 9 bases had no gene match. The CDR3 reads CASSLRQGQYQETQYF. The CDR3 DNA reads TGTGCCAGCAGCCTCAGACAGGGTCAGTACCAAGAGACCCAGTACTTC.

The chain uses TRBV5-6 and TRBJ1-2; a weak D match, TRBD1 (5 bases). CDR1 is SGHDT, CDR2 YYEEEE, per germline. There are 14 residues in the CDR3. V dropped 0 bases and J dropped 1 base, with 7 bases sitting between them. Written as DNA, the CDR3 is TGTGCCAGCAGCTTGGGACAGTATAACTATGGCTACACCTTC. Its protein is CASSLGQYNYGYTF.

The sample holds a few counts of this clone. The V and J genes are TRBV5-4 and TRBJ2-3; no clear D. This CDR3 comprises 14 residues. The germline V gene has CDR1 SGHNT and CDR2 YYREEE (reference sequence). Trimming left V 1 base short and J 2 bases short, with 8 bases between. This CDR3 reads CASSLLESTDTQYF. CDR3 DNA sequence: TGTGCCAGCAGCTTGCTGGAGTCCACAGATACGCAGTATTTT. The full variable domain, in which reference TRBV5-4 and TRBJ2-3 provide the parts outside the CDR3, is ETGVTQSPTHLIKTRGQQVTLRCSSQSGHNTVSWYQQALGQGPQFIFQYYREEENGRGNFPPRFSGLQFPNYSSELNVNALELDDSALYLCASSLLESTDTQYFGPGTRLTVL.